One sample yielded the 28 T cell receptor beta chains listed below, sequenced in a study of response to subunit inactivated influenza vaccine (dated by TCRdb to 2016 to 2019). To prepare the library, RT-PCR was applied. This sample was sequenced with an Illumina HiSeq 2500. TCRdb's own reprocessing of the public reads used fastp at Q25 and MiXCR and kept productive beta chains. When rows share a CDR3 protein, they turn into one entry using the most common DNA and genes. The sample records 800,000 to 1,000,000 distinct CDR3 sequences, 21% of which are singletons. Of the sample, more than 8.5% falls within the top ten clones. The sequencing here drew on PBMCs from blood, taken 5 to 6 days after vaccination. These receptors all stem from a man aged 50-60 years who received an inactivated influenza vaccine. Donor details come from another sample of the same person, matched by shared clones.

V is TRBV9 and J is TRBJ2-1; D is undetermined. The CDR3 spans 11 residues. With 4 bases removed from V and 9 bases from J, the gap between germline ends came to 8 bases. The germline V gene encodes CDR1 SGDLS and CDR2 YYNGEE. CDR3 amino acids: CASSTSSEQFF. CDR3 DNA: TGTGCCAGCAGCACAAGCAGTGAGCAGTTCTTC.

The chain links TRBV4-3 to TRBJ1-2; perhaps TRBD1 as D (6 bases). The CDR3 has 17 residues. The germline CDR1 and CDR2 sequences are LGHNA and YSLEER. The V end lost 0 bases, the J end lost 5 bases, and 19 bases lay between the germline ends. The CDR3 reads CASSQDRGTGMLYGYTF. The CDR3, as DNA: TGCGCCAGCAGCCAAGATAGAGGAACAGGGATGCTATATGGCTACACCTTC.

The V and J genes are TRBV10-3 and TRBJ2-2; D not resolved. The CDR3 covers 13 residues. V lost 6 bases and J lost 5, with 10 bases in between. Germline CDR1 is ENHRY and CDR2 is SYGVKD. CDR3 in DNA: TGTGCCATCAGCAAGGCCGAAACCGGGGAGCTGTTTTTT. This translates into CAISKAETGELFF.

The V and J genes are TRBV7-9 and TRBJ2-7; 12 bases line up with TRBD1. J lost 2 bases, V lost 3 bases, and 5 bases had no gene match. The CDR3 consists of 16 residues. Germline V lookup: CDR1 SEHNR, CDR2 FQNEAQ (reference sequence). CDR3 bases: TGTGCCAGCAGCTTCGGGACAGGGGGCCTTACCTACGAGCAGTACTTC. This encodes CASSFGTGGLTYEQYF.

This clonotype was picked up a small number of times. V gene TRBV4-1 combines with J gene TRBJ2-1; 7 bases are shared with TRBD2. Per the germline V gene, CDR1 is MGHRA and CDR2 is YSYEKL. The junction had 7 bases not matched to a gene; V was cut back by 1 base and J by 4 bases. The CDR3 is 16 amino acids. This chain's CDR3 is CASSQATSVVYNEQFF. The CDR3 DNA reads TGCGCCAGCAGCCAAGCTACTAGCGTTGTTTACAATGAGCAGTTCTTC.

This clonotype was observed a few times. The rearrangement uses TRBV4-3 and TRBJ1-4, with D maybe TRBD1 (6 bases). The germline V gene has CDR1 LGHNA and CDR2 YSLEER. This CDR3 is 18 amino acids long. Trimming cost V 2 bases and J 0 bases, with 16 bases left between them. The CDR3: CASSQRTGTRATNEKLFF. In DNA form, the CDR3 reads TGCGCCAGCAGCCAACGAACAGGGACCAGAGCAACTAATGAAAAACTGTTTTTT.

The chain employs TRBV28 and TRBJ2-2; D is possibly TRBD2 (5 bases). Germline V CDR1 and CDR2: MDHEN, SYDVKM. This CDR3 spans 15 amino acids. V was trimmed by 6 bases and J by 2 bases, leaving 13 bases between them. This chain's CDR3 is CASRPERRNTGELFF. The CDR3 DNA is TGTGCCAGCAGACCCGAGCGGAGAAACACCGGGGAGCTGTTTTTT.

This clonotype was recorded a few times. The chain has TRBV6-6 and TRBJ2-1, with D possibly TRBD2 on 5 matching bases. The germline V gene encodes CDR1 MNHNY and CDR2 SVGAGI (reference sequence). V gave up 0 bases and J gave up 12 bases, with 12 bases separating them. This CDR3 comprises 13 residues. The CDR3 reads CASSYSIGVRQFF. In nucleotides, the CDR3 is TGTGCCAGCAGTTACTCCATCGGGGTGAGGCAGTTCTTC.

V usage is TRBV12-3 or TRBV12-4 and J usage is TRBJ2-7; D not certain. The CDR3 length is 15 residues. V was cut by 2 bases and J by 0 bases, with 11 bases left in between. The chain's CDR3 is CASSLSPWGSYEQYF. Written as DNA, the CDR3 is TGTGCCAGCAGTTTATCCCCATGGGGCTCCTACGAGCAGTACTTC.

The genes are TRBV6-5 and TRBJ1-1; 8 bases map to TRBD1. There are 14 residues in the CDR3. The V and J ends lost 4 bases and 4 bases, in that order; junction bases with no gene match: 5. From germline, CDR1 is MNHEY and CDR2 SVGAGI. The CDR3 bases are TGTGCCAGCAGTTCGTTTACAGGGGGCACTGAAGCTTTCTTT. This translates into CASSSFTGGTEAFF.

This clonotype was seen a few times. V and J are TRBV20-1 and TRBJ2-1; 12 bases match TRBD2. The length of the CDR3 is 16 residues. The V segment lost 4 bases and the J segment 0 bases; nucleotides outside the gene matches: 4. CDR1 and CDR2 (germline): DFQATT, SNEGSKA (reference sequence). CDR3 sequence (DNA): TGCAGTGCTACCGAGACTAGCGGGAGCTCCTACAATGAGCAGTTCTTC. This encodes CSATETSGSSYNEQFF.

This chain links TRBV10-3 with TRBJ2-1; no clear D gene. The ends were cut back, 3 bases at V and 5 bases at J, with 5 bases in the middle. This CDR3 contains 12 residues. CDR1 and CDR2 (germline): ENHRY, SYGVKD. In DNA, the CDR3 is TGTGCCATCAGTGAATGGGACAATGAGCAGTTCTTC. Translated, it gives CAISEWDNEQFF.

This clonotype has only a few counts. V is TRBV7-2 and J is TRBJ2-1; D ambiguous. The V end was cut by 6 bases, the J end by 3 bases, with 15 bases between. This CDR3 spans 15 amino acids. Germline V lookup: CDR1 SGHTA, CDR2 FQGNSA. The chain's CDR3 is CASRTAPLDYNEQFF. Written as DNA, the CDR3 is TGTGCCAGCAGAACCGCCCCTTTAGACTACAATGAGCAGTTCTTC.

This rearrangement joins TRBV27 to TRBJ2-1; D gene uncertain. The germline V gene has CDR1 MNHEY and CDR2 SMNVEV (reference sequence). Deletions cut 6 bases from V and 0 bases from J, with 12 bases between. The CDR3 runs to 15 residues. The CDR3: CASRRPSSSYNEQFF. The CDR3 nucleotides read TGTGCCAGCAGGCGTCCCAGTAGCTCCTACAATGAGCAGTTCTTC.

This clonotype was found a few times. The rearrangement joins TRBV6-5 to TRBJ1-6, with D possibly TRBD1 on 6 matching bases. The V end lost 0 bases, the J end lost 11 bases, and 14 bases lay between the germline ends. Per the germline V gene, CDR1 is MNHEY and CDR2 is SVGAGI. The CDR3 is made up of 15 amino acids. The CDR3 nucleotides are TGTGCCAGCAGTTACTCGTTGGTCGGGGGCGCACCCCTCCACTTT. Translating gives CASSYSLVGGAPLHF.

This clonotype occurred a few times. V usage is TRBV12-3 or TRBV12-4 and J usage is TRBJ2-7, with D maybe TRBD2 (6 bases). V gave up 5 bases and J gave up 3 bases, with 17 bases separating them. The length of the CDR3 is 15 residues. Here the CDR3 reads CASSQEGLPNYEQYF. Here the CDR3 DNA reads TGTGCCAGCAGTCAAGAGGGACTTCCGAACTACGAGCAGTACTTC.

In this sample, this clonotype turned up many times. The chain links TRBV20-1 to TRBJ2-5; no clear D. Trimming removed 1 base at V and 2 bases at J, with 5 bases between. CDR3 length: 12 amino acids. From germline, CDR1 is DFQATT and CDR2 SNEGSKA (reference sequence). The CDR3 loop reads CSARVQQETQYF. CDR3 sequence (DNA): TGCAGTGCTAGAGTCCAGCAAGAGACCCAGTACTTC.

This clonotype was counted between two and nine times. V is TRBV20-1 and J is TRBJ2-7; 10 bases are a match to TRBD1. Per the germline V gene, CDR1 is DFQATT and CDR2 is SNEGSKA (reference sequence). V lost 5 bases to trimming and J lost 2 bases; unmatched junction nucleotides: 9. The CDR3 has 15 amino acids. The CDR3 nucleotides are TGCAGTGCTCGTCCCGGGACAGGGGCTCCCTACGAGCAGTACTTC. Translating gives CSARPGTGAPYEQYF.

This clonotype has a count of ten or more. V and J are TRBV12-3 or TRBV12-4 and TRBJ2-2; perhaps D is TRBD1 or TRBD2 (5 bases each). The CDR3 is 14 amino acids. Trimming took off 5 bases at V and 4 bases at J, with 11 bases between the two ends. CDR3 sequence (DNA): TGTGCCAGCAGTCGGACGGGACGCACCGGGGAGCTGTTTTTT. This sequence encodes CASSRTGRTGELFF.

The chain recombines TRBV10-3 with TRBJ2-3; TRBD1 aligns across 7 bases. CDR1 is ENHRY and CDR2 is SYGVKD in the germline V gene. V was pared by 6 bases and J by 1 base, with 13 bases of the junction left unmatched. CDR3 length: 17 amino acids. The CDR3 nucleotides read TGTGCCATCAGGGAAACCCCGGGACAGCTTCGCACAGATACGCAGTATTTT. This sequence encodes CAIRETPGQLRTDTQYF.

The chain couples TRBV20-1 to TRBJ2-1; D possibly corresponds to TRBD2 (6 bases). V lost 7 bases and J 5 bases, leaving 12 bases between the germline ends. CDR3 length: 12 residues. Germline V gene data show CDR1 as DFQATT and CDR2 as SNEGSKA (reference sequence). This chain's CDR3 is CSGRGVNNEQFF. DNA of the CDR3: TGCAGTGGTCGCGGGGTAAACAATGAGCAGTTCTTC.

This clonotype was counted only a few times. The V and J genes are TRBV25-1 and TRBJ2-7; D is ambiguous. Trimming took off 4 bases at V and 2 bases at J, with 12 bases between the two ends. Germline CDR1 reads MGHDK; CDR2 reads SYGVNS. This CDR3 has 14 amino acids. CDR3 sequence: CASSAGLITYEQYF. Here the CDR3 DNA reads TGTGCCAGCAGTGCTGGATTGATAACCTACGAGCAGTACTTC.

This clonotype was observed a few times. This chain links TRBV7-2 with TRBJ1-6; unclear D gene. Trimming pared 4 bases from V and 7 bases from J, leaving 14 bases between. Looked up from germline, CDR1 is SGHTA and CDR2 is FQGNSA. The CDR3 covers 15 residues. The DNA for the CDR3 is TGTGCCAGCAGCTCCGTGTCGGGCACGAATTCACCCCTCCACTTT. The encoded protein is CASSSVSGTNSPLHF.

V is TRBV18 and J is TRBJ2-3, with D possibly being TRBD2 (6 bases). Between the trimmed V and J ends, which lost 6 bases and 6 bases, there was a span of 13 bases. This CDR3 spans 13 amino acids. The germline gives CDR1 KGHSH, CDR2 LQKENI. Here the CDR3 reads CASSARGQDTQYF. The DNA for the CDR3 is TGTGCCAGCTCCGCGCGGGGCCAGGATACGCAGTATTTT.

This clonotype was seen only a few times. The genes are TRBV7-3 and TRBJ2-1; D is unclear. The germline CDR1 and CDR2 sequences are SGHTA and FQGTGA. The germline V and J ends were trimmed by 0 bases and 5 bases, with 8 bases remaining between them. This CDR3 contains 14 residues. The CDR3 DNA reads TGTGCCAGCAGCTTAACGAGTTGGGACAATGAGCAGTTCTTC. Translation: CASSLTSWDNEQFF.

This clonotype was seen at least ten times. The chain links TRBV20-1 to TRBJ2-3; 12 bases line up with TRBD2. CDR1 DFQATT and CDR2 SNEGSKA come from the germline V gene (reference sequence). Trimming took 3 bases from V and 5 from J; bases not matched to a gene: 6. This CDR3 contains 15 residues. The CDR3 loop is CSARRLAGGGDTQYF. The DNA of the CDR3 is TGCAGTGCTAGGCGGCTAGCGGGAGGGGGAGATACGCAGTATTTT.

The sample holds a few counts of this clonotype. This chain uses TRBV6-6 with TRBJ2-5; D gene uncertain. The CDR3 extends over 11 amino acids. Germline V gives CDR1 MNHNY, CDR2 SVGAGI (reference sequence). The ends were cut back, 6 bases at V and 4 bases at J, with 6 bases in the middle. CDR3 amino acids: CASRAGETQYF. In DNA, the CDR3 is TGTGCCAGCAGGGCCGGAGAGACCCAGTACTTC.

V usage is TRBV6-2 or TRBV6-3 and J usage is TRBJ2-1; either TRBD1 or TRBD2 may fit D (6 bases each). Trimming removed 1 base at V and 5 bases at J, with 15 bases between. The length of the CDR3 is 16 residues. Germline V gene data show CDR1 as MNHEY and CDR2 as SVGEGT. The CDR3 DNA reads as TGTGCCAGCAGTTACTATAGGGGGACTTTAAACAATGAGCAGTTCTTC. Its protein product is CASSYYRGTLNNEQFF.